This passage covers 3 T cell receptor beta chains from one sample sequenced in a study of tumor-infiltrating lymphocytes in primary liver carcinoma. Co-extraction of both nucleic acids (RNA and DNA) used roughly 18-34 mg of unsorted bulk tissue. Making TCR beta cDNA involved around 520 ng total RNA and a constant-region primer. Each TCR beta library was derived from three nested multiplex PCR rounds that employed slightly modified ARM-PCR. The opening two PCR rounds, around 11 cycles each, paired TRBV1-TRBV30 forward primers with a C-beta reverse primer. Each CDR3 protein gets one entry after TCRdb re-called the multiplex PCR reads with MiXCR. The sample includes about 120,000 distinct CDR3 sequences, approximately 68% of them seen just once. Sequencing used tumor-adjacent normal liver tissue. The origin of the receptors is an older woman with primary liver carcinoma and hepatitis B virus infection.

The chain carries TRBV19 and TRBJ1-5; D uncertain. The CDR3 has 15 amino acids. V dropped 8 bases and J dropped 2 bases, with 16 bases sitting between them. Germline V gene data show CDR1 as LNHDA and CDR2 as SQIVND (reference sequence). Here the CDR3 reads CASGVQFQGNQPQHF. The CDR3 DNA reads as TGTGCCAGTGGCGTACAGTTTCAGGGCAATCAGCCCCAGCATTTT. Filled out from reference TRBV19 and TRBJ1-5, the complete variable domain reads DGGITQSPKYLFRKEGQNVTLSCEQNLNHDAMYWYRQDPGQGLRLIYYSQIVNDFQKGDIAEGYSVSREKKESFPLTVTSAQKNPTAFYLCASGVQFQGNQPQHFGDGTRLSIL.

Notes on this clonotype: A clone one base away is much larger, so this may be a read error. The gene calls are TRBV30 and TRBJ2-3, with D perhaps being TRBD1 or TRBD2 (5 bases each). CDR1 and CDR2 (germline): GTSNPN, SVGIG (reference sequence). The CDR3 loop spans 15 amino acids. Written as DNA, the CDR3 is TGTGTCTGGAGTGTACGGCAGGGAGGCACAGATACGCAGTATTTT. Its translation: CVWSVRQGGTDTQYF.

As regards this clonotype: A read error may account for a junction end that differs from germline. The chain is built from TRBV29-1 and TRBJ1-1; maybe TRBD1 (5 bases). Germline values: CDR1 SQVTM, CDR2 ANQGSEA. This CDR3 has 17 residues. DNA for the CDR3: TGCAGCGTTGACAGGGAGGGGCCAGCGGTCATGAGCACTGAAGCTTCCTTT. It codes for CSVDREGPAVMSTEASF.